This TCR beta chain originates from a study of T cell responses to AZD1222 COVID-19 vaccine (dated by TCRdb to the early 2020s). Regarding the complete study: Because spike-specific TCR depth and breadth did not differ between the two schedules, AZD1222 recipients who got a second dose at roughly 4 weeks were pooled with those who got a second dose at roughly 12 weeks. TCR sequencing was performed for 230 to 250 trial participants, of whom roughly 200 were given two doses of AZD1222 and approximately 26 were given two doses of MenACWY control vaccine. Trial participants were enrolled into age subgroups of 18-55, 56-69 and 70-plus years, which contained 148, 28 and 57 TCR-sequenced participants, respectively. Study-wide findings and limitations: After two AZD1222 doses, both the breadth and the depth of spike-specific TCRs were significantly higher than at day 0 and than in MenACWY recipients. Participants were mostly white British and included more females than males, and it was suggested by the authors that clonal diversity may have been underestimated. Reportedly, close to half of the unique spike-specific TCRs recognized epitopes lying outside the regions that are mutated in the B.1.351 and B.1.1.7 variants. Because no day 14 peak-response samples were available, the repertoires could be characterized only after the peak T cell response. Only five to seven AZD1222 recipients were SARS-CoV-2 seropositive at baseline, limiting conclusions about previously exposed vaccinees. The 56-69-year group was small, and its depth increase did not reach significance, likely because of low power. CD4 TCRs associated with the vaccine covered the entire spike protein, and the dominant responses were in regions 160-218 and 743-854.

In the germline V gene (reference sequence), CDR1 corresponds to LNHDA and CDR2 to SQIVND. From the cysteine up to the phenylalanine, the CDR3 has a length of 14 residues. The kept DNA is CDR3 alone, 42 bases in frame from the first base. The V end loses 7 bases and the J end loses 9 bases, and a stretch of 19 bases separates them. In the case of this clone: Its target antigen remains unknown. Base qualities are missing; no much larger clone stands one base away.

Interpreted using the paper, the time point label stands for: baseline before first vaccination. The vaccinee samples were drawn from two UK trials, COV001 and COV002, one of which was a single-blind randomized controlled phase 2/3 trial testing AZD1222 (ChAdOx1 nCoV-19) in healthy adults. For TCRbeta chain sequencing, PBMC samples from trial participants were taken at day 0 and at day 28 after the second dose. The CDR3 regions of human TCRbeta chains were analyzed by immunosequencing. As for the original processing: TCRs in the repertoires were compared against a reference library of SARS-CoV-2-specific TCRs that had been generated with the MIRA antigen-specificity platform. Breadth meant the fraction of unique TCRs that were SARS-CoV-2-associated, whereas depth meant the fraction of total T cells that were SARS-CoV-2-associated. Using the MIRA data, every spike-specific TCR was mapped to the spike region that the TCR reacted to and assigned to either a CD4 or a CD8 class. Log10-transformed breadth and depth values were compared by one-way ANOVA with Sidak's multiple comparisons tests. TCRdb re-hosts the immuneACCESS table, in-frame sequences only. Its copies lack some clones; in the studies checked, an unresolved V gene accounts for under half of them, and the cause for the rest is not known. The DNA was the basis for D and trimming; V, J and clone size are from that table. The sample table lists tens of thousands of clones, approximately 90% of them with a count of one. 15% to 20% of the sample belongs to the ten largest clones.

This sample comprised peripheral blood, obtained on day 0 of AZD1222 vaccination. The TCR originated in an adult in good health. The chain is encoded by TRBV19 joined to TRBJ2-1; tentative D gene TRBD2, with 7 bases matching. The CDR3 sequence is CASTLQGGGTEQFF. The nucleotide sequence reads TGTGCCAGTACCCTACAAGGGGGGGGGACTGAGCAGTTCTTC.